The 18 T cell receptor beta chains below all came from one sample that was sequenced in a study of identical twins. In TCRdb, the 5' RACE reads were re-called with MiXCR into one record per CDR3 protein. The sample lists roughly 190,000 distinct CDR3 sequences; about a sixth were seen once. The sample was also reused in another study, on T cells expressing NK-cell markers.

Sequenced: CD8+ T cells sorted from blood. All receptors derive from a woman between 18 and 30 years old in good health.

The chain links TRBV12-3 or TRBV12-4 to TRBJ2-1, with a weak D call TRBD2 (6 bases). Trimming removed 7 bases from V and 7 bases from J, with 23 bases in between. CDR3 length equals 16 residues. DNA of the CDR3: TGTGCCAGCAATCCGATGGCGGGGAGAACGTTGAATGAGCAGTTCTTC. Translation: CASNPMAGRTLNEQFF.

The chain recombines TRBV9 with TRBJ2-3, with TRBD1 matching over 7 bases. V lost 3 bases, J lost 0 bases, and 7 bases stayed unmatched. Germline V lookup: CDR1 SGDLS, CDR2 YYNGEE. This CDR3 is built from 16 residues. The CDR3, as DNA: TGTGCCAGCAGCGGAATGGACAGGCTCAGCACAGATACGCAGTATTTT. Amino acid sequence: CASSGMDRLSTDTQYF.

This clonotype was seen only a few times. The chain combines TRBV7-9 with TRBJ2-1; 7 nucleotides agree with TRBD2. Germline lookup yields CDR1 SEHNR and CDR2 FQNEAQ (reference sequence). V trimming: 6 bases; J trimming: 2 bases; junction bases outside the gene matches: 4. This CDR3 region has 14 residues. CDR3 loop: CASRSGGTYNEQFF. CDR3 bases: TGTGCCAGCAGGTCCGGGGGGACCTACAATGAGCAGTTCTTC.

The V gene is TRBV10-3, the J gene TRBJ2-3; 11 nucleotides agree with TRBD2. This CDR3 comprises 15 residues. Per the germline V gene, CDR1 is ENHRY and CDR2 is SYGVKD. The J segment lost 6 bases and the V segment lost 3 bases, leaving 5 bases of the junction unmatched. The CDR3 DNA reads as TGTGCCATCAGTGAAGGTAGCGGGAGGGCGGATACGCAGTATTTT. Translation gives CAISEGSGRADTQYF.

The J gene is TRBJ2-3, the V gene TRBV20-1, with D maybe TRBD2 (6 bases). This CDR3 is 17 amino acids long. Trimming pared 0 bases from V and 2 bases from J, leaving 18 bases between. Germline V gene sequence: CDR1 DFQATT, CDR2 SNEGSKA (reference sequence). In nucleotides, the CDR3 is TGCAGTGCTAGAGAAGATCGAAAGCGGGTCAACACAGATACGCAGTATTTT. The encoded protein is CSAREDRKRVNTDTQYF.

This clonotype was found a few times. CDR3 in DNA: TGTGCCAGCAGCCAACTAGGGGAATTCAGCTACGAGCAGTACTTC. It translates to CASSQLGEFSYEQYF. The chain combines TRBV14 with TRBJ2-7; D possibly corresponds to TRBD1 (5 bases). Germline lookup yields CDR1 SGHDN and CDR2 FVKESK. This CDR3 has 15 residues. V shed 2 bases and J shed 3 bases, with 14 bases lying between them.

V is TRBV30 and J is TRBJ2-7, with a tentative D call TRBD2 (6 bases). The CDR3 is 14 amino acids. From germline, CDR1 is GTSNPN and CDR2 SVGIG (reference sequence). Between the trimmed V and J ends, which lost 4 bases and 2 bases, there was a span of 15 bases. In nucleotides, the CDR3 is TGTGCCTGGACGGGGGAAATTCGACCCTACGAGCAGTACTTC. This sequence encodes CAWTGEIRPYEQYF.

This clonotype appeared many times. The V call is TRBV4-3, the J call TRBJ2-6; the D is unclear. The CDR3 length is 17 residues. CDR1 and CDR2 from the germline V gene are LGHNA and YSLEER. Trimming removed 0 bases at V and 0 bases at J, with 9 bases between. The CDR3 here is CASSQDSSHSGANVLTF. In nucleotides, the CDR3 is TGCGCCAGCAGCCAAGATTCAAGCCACTCTGGGGCCAACGTCCTGACTTTC.

The chain links TRBV12-3 or TRBV12-4 to TRBJ1-2, with D uncertain. V was trimmed by 3 bases and J by 8 bases, leaving 13 bases between them. The CDR3 is 13 residues long. CDR3 in amino acids: CASSFSVAGGYTF. CDR3 nucleotides: TGTGCCAGCAGTTTCTCAGTTGCGGGGGGCTACACCTTC.

The chain carries TRBV5-1 and TRBJ2-5; D unresolved. Germline assignment: CDR1 SGHRS and CDR2 YFSETQ. V was trimmed by 0 bases and J by 1 base, leaving 7 bases between them. The CDR3 is 14 residues long. CDR3 in amino acids: CASSLESVQETQYF. The CDR3 DNA is TGCGCCAGCAGCTTGGAAAGCGTCCAAGAGACCCAGTACTTC.

The J gene is TRBJ2-3, the V gene TRBV7-7; possible D gene TRBD1, 6 bases. The CDR3 loop spans 16 amino acids. Trimming took off 5 bases at V and 4 bases at J, with 19 bases between the two ends. Germline V CDR1 and CDR2: SSHAT, FNYEAQ (reference sequence). As DNA, the CDR3 is TGTGCCAGCAGCCCTGTGGGTGACAGGAGCTCAGATACGCAGTATTTT. It is translated as CASSPVGDRSSDTQYF.

The rearrangement joins TRBV20-1 to TRBJ2-1; 7 nucleotides line up with TRBD1. With V trimmed by 4 bases and J by 5 bases, 8 bases remained unmatched. The CDR3 is made up of 14 amino acids. Germline CDR1 and CDR2: DFQATT and SNEGSKA (reference sequence). The chain's CDR3 is CSAITPGQHNEQFF. The DNA of the CDR3 is TGCAGTGCTATTACGCCGGGACAGCACAATGAGCAGTTCTTC.

The CDR3 here is CASSEFEEQYF. The CDR3 DNA sequence: TGTGCCAGCAGTGAATTTGAGGAGCAGTACTTC. The chain joins TRBV25-1 to TRBJ2-7; unclear D gene. Germline V gives CDR1 MGHDK, CDR2 SYGVNS. V lost 1 base to trimming and J lost 7 bases, with 5 bases between them. The CDR3 totals 11 residues.

This clonotype occurred a few times. The V call is TRBV27, the J call TRBJ2-2, with no clear D. Trimming took 3 bases from V and 5 from J, leaving 13 bases between them. Looked up from germline, CDR1 is MNHEY and CDR2 is SMNVEV (reference sequence). The CDR3 contains 15 residues. CDR3 in DNA: TGTGCCAGCAGTTTGGTAGGGCAACTAACCGGGGAGCTGTTTTTT. Translated: CASSLVGQLTGELFF.

For the CDR3, the DNA is TGTGCCAGCAGCGTAGCGGGAGGGAACTACAATGAGCAGTTCTTC. It is translated as CASSVAGGNYNEQFF. The chain has TRBV9 and TRBJ2-1; 8 bases fit TRBD2. The V and J ends lost 0 bases and 3 bases, in that order; junction bases with no gene match: 2. Germline-derived CDR1 and CDR2 are SGDLS and YYNGEE. The CDR3 is 15 amino acids.

Written as DNA, the CDR3 is TGTGCCAGCAGTCTCAATAGGGGTAGCACAGATACGCAGTATTTT. This gives the protein CASSLNRGSTDTQYF. The rearrangement uses TRBV6-2 or TRBV6-3 and TRBJ2-3, with D maybe TRBD1 (5 bases). The CDR3 has 15 residues. V lost 5 bases to trimming and J lost 0 bases, with 12 bases between them. Germline assignment: CDR1 MNHEY and CDR2 SVGEGT.

In its sample, this clonotype was seen many times. The chain combines TRBV7-6 with TRBJ2-2, with 14 positions matching TRBD2. This CDR3 has 19 residues. The V and J ends lost 1 base and 5 bases, in that order; junction bases with no gene match: 9. Looked up from germline, CDR1 is SGHVS and CDR2 is FNYEAQ. CDR3 coding DNA: TGTGCCAGCAGCTTAGATGGGACTAGCGGGAGCTCGGTAACCGGGGAGCTGTTTTTT. Encoded protein: CASSLDGTSGSSVTGELFF. Using reference TRBV7-6 and TRBJ2-2 for the parts outside the CDR3, the full variable domain is GAGVSQSPRYKVTKRGQDVALRCDPISGHVSLYWYRQALGQGPEFLTYFNYEAQQDKSGLPNDRFSAERPEGSISTLTIQRTEQRDSAMYRCASSLDGTSGSSVTGELFFGEGSRLTVL.

The V and J genes are TRBV3-1 and TRBJ2-5, with TRBD2 matching 8 bases. Germline-derived CDR1 and CDR2 are LGHDT and YNNKEL (reference sequence). V shed 0 bases, J shed 2 bases, and the junction held 11 bases outside the gene matches. This CDR3 is built from 18 residues. In DNA, the CDR3 is TGTGCCAGCAGCCAAGATCGGGGAGAAAGCGGGAGACAAGAGACCCAGTACTTC. It is translated as CASSQDRGESGRQETQYF.